What follows are 5 T cell receptor beta chains derived from one specimen sequenced in a study of blood T cell repertoires in COVID-19. TCRdb's copy holds only in-frame clones and misses some; the assay was immunoSEQ multiplex PCR. The sample contains about 150,000 clones, about 73% of which appear only once. Sequencing input: peripheral blood. These receptors were collected from a man older than 75 with acute or convalescent COVID-19.

The chain employs TRBV5-1 and TRBJ2-7, with 12 bases matching TRBD1. Germline assignment: CDR1 SGHRS and CDR2 YFSETQ. The CDR3 contains 15 residues. Trimming removed 4 bases from V and 6 bases from J; junction bases left unmatched: 8. The CDR3 nucleotides read TGCGCCAGCAGCCCCCAGGGACAGGGGGCGAGCGAGCAGTACGTC. Its translation is CASSPQGQGASEQYV.

This clone was detected only once. The V gene is TRBV12-3 or TRBV12-4, the J gene TRBJ1-2; D not resolved. V lost 6 bases to trimming and J lost 2 bases, with 10 bases between them. The CDR3 totals 13 residues. The DNA for the CDR3 is TGTGCCAGCAGGACGGGAGGGAACTATGGCTACACCTTC. This translates into CASRTGGNYGYTF.

Here the CDR3 DNA reads TGTGCCAGCAGTTACTCGACGGCAGGGCGCTATGGCTACACCTTC. This sequence encodes CASSYSTAGRYGYTF. The V gene is TRBV6-5, the J gene TRBJ1-2, with D perhaps matching TRBD1 (5 bases). This CDR3 comprises 15 residues. V gave up 0 bases and J gave up 4 bases, with 12 bases separating them. Germline V gives CDR1 MNHEY, CDR2 SVGAGI.

This rearrangement joins TRBV18 to TRBJ2-7, with D tentatively TRBD2 (6 bases). Germline V gives CDR1 KGHSH, CDR2 LQKENI. V was trimmed by 3 bases and J by 0 bases, leaving 6 bases between them. The CDR3 has 13 residues. Here the CDR3 reads CASSPGGSYEQYV. CDR3 in DNA: TGTGCCAGCTCACCCGGGGGCTCCTACGAGCAGTACGTC.

The rearrangement uses TRBV29-1 and TRBJ1-2, with 9 bases fitting TRBD1. The CDR3 is 12 amino acids. V shed 7 bases, J shed 4 bases, and the junction held 4 bases outside the gene matches. Per germline, CDR1 SQVTM and CDR2 ANQGSEA. The CDR3 DNA sequence: TGCAGCGGGGACAGGGAGATCTATGGCTACACCTTC. This sequence encodes CSGDREIYGYTF.